The rows below give T cell receptor beta chains drawn from one sample of a study of technical replicates of blood from several donors. Using immunoSEQ multiplex PCR, the repertoire was profiled, and TCRdb retains in-frame clones only, with some absent. The table shows tens of thousands of clones, with just under 95% occurring only once. Material for sequencing was T cells isolated from PBMCs. The receptors were gathered from a human donor in good health. Both conserved end residues are part of each CDR3. The D gene is left open where the match is weak. Some rows have no size entry. The others give once, few or many, or a class for an expanded clone.

>12|.|.|TRBJ1-2|TRBV6-5
CASRNLNYGYTF
TGTGCCAGCAGAAACCTAAACTATGGCTACACCTTC
>17|few|TRBD1|TRBJ1-5|TRBV5-8
CASSNLDRGYSNQPQHF
TGTGCCAGCAGCAACTTAGACAGGGGCTATAGCAATCAGCCCCAGCATTTT
>18|.|TRBD1|TRBJ1-2|TRBV10-3
CAISESGRAAGGRVGYTF
TGTGCCATCAGTGAGTCGGGTCGGGCGGCAGGGGGAAGAGTTGGCTACACCTTC
>14|.|TRBD1|TRBJ2-7|TRBV5-1
CASSSGQGRYEQYF
TGCGCCAGCAGCTCGGGACAGGGGAGGTACGAGCAGTACTTC
>15|.|TRBD1|TRBJ2-7|TRBV7-7
CASRFQGADGYEQYF
TGTGCCAGCAGGTTCCAGGGGGCGGACGGATACGAGCAGTACTTC
>14|.|.|TRBJ2-7|TRBV9
CASSASTSTYEQYF
TGTGCCAGCAGCGCTTCGACTTCCACCTACGAGCAGTACTTC
>12|once|.|TRBJ2-7|TRBV7-2
CASSFISGEQYF
TGTGCCAGCAGCTTCATTAGCGGCGAGCAGTACTTC
>14|.|.|TRBJ2-7|TRBV27
CASSLVARVSEQYF
TGTGCCAGCAGTTTAGTAGCCAGGGTATCCGAGCAGTACTTC
>15|.|TRBD1|TRBJ1-2|TRBV6-5
CASSLTQGASGGYTF
TGTGCCAGCAGTCTAACACAGGGGGCCTCGGGTGGCTACACCTTC
>15|once|.|TRBJ2-5|TRBV27
CASSLFGLDPETQYF
TGTGCCAGCAGTTTATTCGGCCTAGATCCCGAGACCCAGTACTTC
>18|.|.|TRBJ1-2|TRBV14
CASSQEGGQELANYGYTF
TGTGCCAGCAGCCAAGAAGGTGGGCAGGAATTAGCTAACTATGGCTACACCTTC
>18|few|.|TRBJ2-7|TRBV4-2
CASSQDLSWGTQGYEQYF
TGTGCCAGCAGCCAAGATCTTAGTTGGGGAACCCAGGGCTACGAGCAGTACTTC
>15|.|TRBD2|TRBJ2-5|TRBV7-9
CASSASSGRVETQYF
TGTGCCAGCAGCGCATCTAGCGGGAGAGTAGAGACCCAGTACTTC
>12|few|.|TRBJ1-1|TRBV9
CASSDQDTEAFF
TGTGCCAGCAGTGATCAGGACACTGAAGCTTTCTTT
>15|.|.|TRBJ1-3|TRBV28
CASTLKGYSGNTIYF
TGTGCCAGCACTCTAAAGGGGTATTCTGGAAACACCATATATTTT
>13|.|TRBD1|TRBJ2-3|TRBV28
CASSFWTGDTQYF
TGTGCCAGCAGTTTCTGGACAGGGGATACGCAGTATTTT
>16|.|TRBD2|TRBJ2-7|TRBV27
CASSLSGGRAYYEQYF
TGTGCCAGCAGTTTATCAGGCGGGAGGGCCTATTACGAGCAGTACTTC
>12|.|.|TRBJ2-5|TRBV5-4
CASSSHGETQYF
TGTGCCAGCAGCTCCCACGGGGAGACCCAGTACTTC
>17|.|TRBD1|TRBJ1-5|TRBV7-2
CASSLLPGGVGNQPQHF
TGTGCCAGCAGCTTACTACCAGGGGGTGTGGGAAATCAGCCCCAGCATTTT
>12|once|.|TRBJ2-1|TRBV23-1
CALSTVYNEQFF
TGCGCCCTGTCGACAGTATACAATGAGCAGTTCTTC
>15|.|.|TRBJ1-5|TRBV30
CAWSGGDYSNQPQHF
TGTGCCTGGAGTGGGGGGGATTATAGCAATCAGCCCCAGCATTTT
>13|.|.|TRBJ2-7|TRBV10-1
CASSWGSGYEQYF
TGCGCCAGCAGTTGGGGTAGCGGCTACGAGCAGTACTTC
>15|.|TRBD2|TRBJ2-7|TRBV4-3
CASSQTSGRTYEQYF
TGCGCCAGCAGCCAAACTAGCGGGAGGACATACGAGCAGTACTTC
>14|once|TRBD1|TRBJ1-2|TRBV6-5
CASTEDRDIYGYTF
TGTGCCAGCACCGAGGACAGGGATATCTATGGCTACACCTTC
>14|.|.|TRBJ1-2|TRBV30
CAWIPRVPNYGYTF
TGTGCCTGGATCCCCCGGGTTCCTAACTATGGCTACACCTTC
>13|.|.|TRBJ1-3|TRBV7-2
CASSLDRANTIYF
TGTGCCAGCAGCTTAGACCGAGCGAACACCATATATTTT
>14|.|TRBD2|TRBJ2-7|TRBV11-2
CASSTLAGVHEQYF
TGTGCCAGCAGCACACTAGCGGGAGTGCACGAGCAGTACTTC
>15|.|TRBD1|TRBJ2-7|TRBV6-5
CASSPIWDRANEQYF
TGTGCCAGCAGTCCTATCTGGGACAGGGCAAACGAGCAGTACTTC
>12|.|.|TRBJ2-7|TRBV6-1
CASSPLDYEQYF
TGTGCCAGCAGCCCGCTAGACTACGAGCAGTACTTC
>16|.|TRBD1|TRBJ1-5|TRBV6-4
CASSDGTGGFNQPQHF
TGTGCCAGCAGTGACGGGACAGGGGGCTTTAATCAGCCCCAGCATTTT
>14|.|.|TRBJ2-1|TRBV9
CASSVAMDSGGEFF
TGTGCCAGCAGCGTAGCAATGGATAGCGGAGGGGAGTTCTTC
>13|.|.|TRBJ2-7|TRBV30
CAWSVVWSGEQYF
TGTGCCTGGAGTGTGGTATGGAGTGGCGAGCAGTACTTC
>14|.|.|TRBJ2-5|TRBV10-2
CASRASGGFETQYF
TGCGCCAGCAGGGCCTCTGGGGGGTTTGAGACCCAGTACTTC
>12|.|.|TRBJ1-2|TRBV30
CAWTPGLQGYTF
TGTGCCTGGACTCCGGGACTGCAGGGCTACACCTTC